This T cell receptor beta chain was found in a study of graft-versus-host responses after intestinal transplantation. Notes on the study in general: GvH clonotypes were identified within recipient marrow, with a subset emerging first in ileum or blood.

The table came from immunoSEQ multiplex PCR; TCRdb's copy has only in-frame clones and leaves some out. The sample holds fewer than 150,000 clones, roughly 92% seen once. With respect to this clone: Its antigen remains unidentified.

The V gene lost 10 bases and the J gene lost 0 bases, with 9 bases spanning the gap. Per germline, CDR1 ENHRY and CDR2 SYGVKD. CDR3 length: 12 residues. Material: unstimulated CD4+ T cells sorted from spleen or lymph node cells, obtained before intestinal transplant. The V and J genes are TRBV10-3 and TRBJ1-1; D is uncertain. The source is a human donor who received an intestinal transplant. The DNA for the CDR3 is TGTGCCAGCGCCCAGTTGAACACTGAAGCTTTCTTT. This gives the protein CASAQLNTEAFF.